This TCR beta chain was recorded in a study of cytomegalovirus exposure and HLA in healthy donors. Study-wide results and limits: Most observed TCR sequences were rare, whereas some public TCRs were detected in many donors. Productive rates of about 87% or about 30% were seen for most TCR beta V segments in an earlier analysis. The study designated 164 TCR beta chains cytomegalovirus-associated.

Notes on this clone: Its antigen is undetermined.

V dropped 1 base and J dropped 5; count of bases not matched to a gene: 4. The germline CDR1 and CDR2 sequences are SEHNR and FQNEAQ (reference sequence). This CDR3 region has 15 residues. PCR employed 60 Vbeta and 13 Jbeta primers. This table comes from immunoSEQ multiplex PCR, and its TCRdb copy is limited to in-frame clones, with some not included. The sample records about 180,000 clones, about 85% being singletons. This receptor was taken from a girl aged 5 to 17 in good health and CMV-seropositive. The sequencing input was PBMCs. The J gene is TRBJ2-2, the V gene TRBV7-9, with TRBD1 matching over 7 bases. In DNA form, the CDR3 reads TGTGCCAGCAGCTTAGAGGGGGCGTCGACCGGGGAGCTGTTTTTT. Its translation: CASSLEGASTGELFF.